This TCR beta chain was captured in a study of T cells in Graves' hyperthyroidism and ophthalmopathy. Germline V gene sequence: CDR1 SGHRS, CDR2 YFSETQ. The CDR3 sequence is 16 residues long. V lost 3 bases and J lost 5, with 20 bases in between. This clonotype has ten or more counts. Investigators excluded patients with uncontrolled infection, other autoimmune disease, pregnancy or lactation. About 9.4 ml fresh peripheral blood yielded the PBMCs. Using RNA transcripts as the source, TCR beta CDR3 regions were amplified. When the TCR CDR3 underwent first-round RT-PCR, the HTBI primer set was used. TCRdb redid the calling of the multiplex PCR reads with MiXCR, one entry per CDR3 protein. The table has about 380,000 distinct CDR3 sequences, approximately 18% seen once; the top ten hold 40%.

The specimen sequenced was blood. The J gene is TRBJ1-1, the V gene TRBV5-1; D call uncertain. This TCR was recovered from a young man with Graves' ophthalmopathy. The CDR3 spells CASSWASGRGQTEAFF. In nucleotides, the CDR3 is TGCGCCAGCAGCTGGGCCTCGGGGAGAGGCCAGACTGAAGCTTTCTTT.